The 2 T cell receptor beta chains below were found in one sample sequenced in a study of cytomegalovirus exposure and HLA in healthy donors. With 60 Vbeta and 13 Jbeta primers, the PCR was carried out. Clones were read by immunoSEQ multiplex PCR, and TCRdb kept only the in-frame ones, dropping some. Here the sample spans 90,000 to 140,000 clones, 83% being singletons. Sequenced sample: PBMCs. The receptors come from a man aged 18-30 years in good health and CMV-seronegative.

The chain uses TRBV5-1 and TRBJ2-5; 8 bases agree with TRBD1. This CDR3 is 15 amino acids long. The germline V gene has CDR1 SGHRS and CDR2 YFSETQ. The junction had 10 bases not matched to a gene; V was cut back by 4 bases and J by 5 bases. The DNA of the CDR3 is TGCGCCAGCAGCCGGGACGGCAGGGGGCCGGAGACCCAGTACTTC. Residues: CASSRDGRGPETQYF.

This chain connects TRBV27 to TRBJ2-1, with TRBD2 identical over 8 bases. The CDR3 consists of 15 residues. The V and J ends lost 6 bases and 7 bases, in that order; junction bases with no gene match: 11. Germline lookup yields CDR1 MNHEY and CDR2 SMNVEV (reference sequence). Written as DNA, the CDR3 is TGTGCCAGCAGGGTCTTAGCGGGACGGGGGAATGAGCAGTTCTTC. It is translated as CASRVLAGRGNEQFF.